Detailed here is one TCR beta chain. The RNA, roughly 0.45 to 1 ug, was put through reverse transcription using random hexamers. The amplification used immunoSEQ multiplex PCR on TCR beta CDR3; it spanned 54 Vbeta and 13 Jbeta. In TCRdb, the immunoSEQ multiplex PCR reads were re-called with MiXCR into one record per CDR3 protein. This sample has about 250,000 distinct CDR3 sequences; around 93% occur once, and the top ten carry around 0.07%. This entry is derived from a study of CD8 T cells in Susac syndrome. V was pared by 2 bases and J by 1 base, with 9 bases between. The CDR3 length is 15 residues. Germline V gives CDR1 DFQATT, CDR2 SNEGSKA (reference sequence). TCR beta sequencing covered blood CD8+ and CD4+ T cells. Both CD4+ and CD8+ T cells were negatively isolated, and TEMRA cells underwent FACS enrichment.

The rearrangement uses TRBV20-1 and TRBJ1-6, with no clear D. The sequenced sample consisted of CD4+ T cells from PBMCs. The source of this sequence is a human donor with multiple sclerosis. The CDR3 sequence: CSARQDASYNSPLHF. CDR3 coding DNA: TGCAGTGCTAGACAGGACGCTTCCTATAATTCACCCCTCCACTTT.